A single sample gave rise to the 10 T cell receptor beta chains below, sequenced in a study of T cell responses to AZD1222 COVID-19 vaccine. TCRdb keeps only in-frame clones here, not all; method: immunoSEQ multiplex PCR. The data contain over 150,000 clones, 94% of them singletons. The sample in question was peripheral blood, obtained 28 days after the second AZD1222 dose. The receptors stem from an adult who received the AZD1222 COVID-19 vaccine.

The chain links TRBV20-1 to TRBJ2-1; maybe TRBD1 (5 bases). CDR1 and CDR2 from the germline V gene are DFQATT and SNEGSKA (reference sequence). The CDR3 loop spans 14 amino acids. V gave up 3 bases and J gave up 6 bases, with 15 bases separating them. The CDR3 DNA reads TGCAGTGCTAGTCAGGGATTCTGGGGCAATGAGCAGTTCTTC. Encoded protein: CSASQGFWGNEQFF.

The chain links TRBV5-1 to TRBJ2-7, with 9 nucleotides matching TRBD2. The trim removed 5 bases at V and 1 base at J, leaving 7 bases unmatched. Germline loops: CDR1 SGHRS, CDR2 YFSETQ. This CDR3 is 15 amino acids long. CDR3 coding DNA: TGCGCCAGCAGTCAAGGACTAGCGCAATCCTACGAGCAGTACTTC. This translates into CASSQGLAQSYEQYF. Based on the CDR3 plus reference TRBV5-1 and TRBJ2-7, the full variable domain is KAGVTQTPRYLIKTRGQQVTLSCSPISGHRSVSWYQQTPGQGLQFLFEYFSETQRNKGNFPGRFSGRQFSNSRSEMNVSTLELGDSALYLCASSQGLAQSYEQYFGPGTRLTVT.

The V call is TRBV28, the J call TRBJ2-1, with no clear D. Trimming took off 5 bases at V and 6 bases at J, with 2 bases between the two ends. The CDR3 is made up of 10 amino acids. Germline-derived CDR1 and CDR2 are MDHEN and SYDVKM. DNA for the CDR3: TGTGCCAGCAGTATCAATGAGCAGTTCTTC. Its translation: CASSINEQFF.

This clone was seen a few times. The CDR3 DNA sequence: TGTGCCAGCAGCAAAATCAGGGGCCACGGGGAGCTGTTTTTT. Its protein product is CASSKIRGHGELFF. The chain recombines TRBV7-3 with TRBJ2-2, with D possibly TRBD1 on 6 matching bases. The length of the CDR3 is 14 residues. Germline V gives CDR1 SGHTA, CDR2 FQGTGA. The V and J ends lost 5 bases and 7 bases respectively, with 14 bases between them.

This clone was seen once. This chain connects TRBV11-1 to TRBJ1-3, with no clear D. The CDR3 length is 14 residues. Trimming took 2 bases from V and 1 from J, leaving 6 bases between them. CDR1 and CDR2 (germline): SGHAT, FQDESV (reference sequence). This chain's CDR3 is CASSLRASGNTIYF. The CDR3 DNA is TGTGCCAGCAGCTTACGGGCGTCTGGAAACACCATATATTTT.

The count of this clone is one. The genes are TRBV19 and TRBJ1-3; TRBD1 aligns across 7 bases. With V trimmed by 3 bases and J by 0 bases, 5 bases remained unmatched. Germline V lookup: CDR1 LNHDA, CDR2 SQIVND (reference sequence). The CDR3 covers 16 residues. Written as DNA, the CDR3 is TGTGCCAGTAGTATTCCAGGGGGACTCTCTGGAAACACCATATATTTT. This codes for CASSIPGGLSGNTIYF.

J is TRBJ2-3 and V is TRBV6-5; D is possibly TRBD1 (6 bases). Per the germline V gene, CDR1 is MNHEY and CDR2 is SVGAGI. V was trimmed by 5 bases and J by 2 bases, leaving 11 bases between them. The CDR3 length is 14 residues. The CDR3 DNA follows: TGTGCCAGCAGTCGGGACAAAAACACAGATACGCAGTATTTT. Translated, it gives CASSRDKNTDTQYF.

CDR3 in amino acids: CASSRDREAEAFF. The CDR3 DNA sequence: TGTGCCAGCAGCCGGGACAGGGAGGCTGAAGCTTTCTTT. The chain uses TRBV6-6 and TRBJ1-1; 9 bases are shared with TRBD1. Trimming took 6 bases from V and 6 from J; bases not matched to a gene: 5. Germline V gene data show CDR1 as MNHNY and CDR2 as SVGAGI (reference sequence). This CDR3 has 13 amino acids.

The CDR3 sequence: CASSDTGGEQFF. CDR3 DNA sequence: TGTGCCAGCAGCGATACAGGGGGTGAGCAGTTCTTC. The V call is TRBV25-1, the J call TRBJ2-1, with TRBD1 matching over 8 bases. This CDR3 comprises 12 residues. V was pared by 6 bases and J by 9 bases, with 4 bases of the junction left unmatched. Germline V gene lookup returns CDR1 MGHDK and CDR2 SYGVNS.

This chain connects TRBV7-8 to TRBJ1-1; D might be TRBD1 (6 bases). CDR1 and CDR2 from the germline V gene are SGHVS and FQNEAQ. This CDR3 is 14 amino acids long. V was cut by 4 bases and J by 0 bases, with 9 bases left in between. CDR3 region: CASSYRAMNTEAFF. CDR3 coding DNA: TGTGCCAGCAGCTACAGGGCCATGAACACTGAAGCTTTCTTT.